This TCR beta chain stems from a study of shared clonotypes between healthy human individuals. Assay used: immunoSEQ multiplex PCR; TCRdb lists only in-frame clones, some missing. The sample has some 2.1 million clones, roughly 95% seen once. Germline CDR1 SGHDT, CDR2 YYEEEE. The CDR3 length is 15 residues. V dropped 2 bases and J dropped 6 bases, with 16 bases sitting between them. Naive CD8 cells were CD45RO-negative, positively selected for CCR7, excluding terminally differentiated effector memory CD45RA+ cells. The TCR was taken from a man between 18 and 29 years old in good health. Some clones in this sample may be carry-over from other donors' samples. Sequenced sample: naive CD8+ T cells from PBMCs. The V call is TRBV5-6, the J call TRBJ2-3, with TRBD2 as a possible D gene (6 bases). The DNA of the CDR3 is TGTGCCAGCAGCTTAGGTAGCGGCTTTGGGGATACGCAGTATTTT. The encoded protein is CASSLGSGFGDTQYF.